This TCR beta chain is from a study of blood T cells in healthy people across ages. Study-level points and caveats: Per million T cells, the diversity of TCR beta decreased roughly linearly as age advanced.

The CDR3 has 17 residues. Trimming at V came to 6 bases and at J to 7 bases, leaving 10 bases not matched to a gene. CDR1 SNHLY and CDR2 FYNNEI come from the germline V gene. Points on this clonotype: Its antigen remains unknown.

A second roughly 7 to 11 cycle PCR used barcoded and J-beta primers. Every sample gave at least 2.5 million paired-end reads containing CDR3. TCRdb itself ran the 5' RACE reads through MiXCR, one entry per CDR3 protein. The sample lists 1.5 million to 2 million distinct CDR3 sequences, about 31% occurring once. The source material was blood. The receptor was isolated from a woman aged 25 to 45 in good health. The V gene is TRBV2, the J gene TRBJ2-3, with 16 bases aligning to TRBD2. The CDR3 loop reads CASRPTGLAGGPYTQYF. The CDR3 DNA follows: TGTGCCAGCAGACCCACGGGACTAGCGGGAGGGCCTTATACGCAGTATTTT.